This T cell receptor beta chain appears in the sequencing data of a study of human T cells and chemical hapten exposure. Study-wide results and caveats: There was a positive correlation between PT1 expanded TCR counts and patch test score. Large CDR3 similarity clusters arose significantly more often from expanded TCRs than from controls.

Sample time point: patch test 2, 6 weeks after DPC sensitization. Sample treatment: therapeutic diphenylcyclopropenone sensitization with weekly scalp DPC. Researchers sampled blood before each patch test went on. A remark on this clonotype: Its matching antigen is unknown.

Individual cDNA molecules received unique molecular identifiers in the library. MiXCR was run by TCRdb on the RACE reads, yielding one entry per CDR3 protein. The sample contains tens of thousands of distinct CDR3 sequences, 10% of which appear only once. The germline gives CDR1 DFQATT, CDR2 SNEGSKA (reference sequence). The CDR3 runs 13 residues. V lost 3 bases to trimming and J lost 4 bases; unmatched junction nucleotides: 5. The receptor was derived from a woman aged 50 to 65 with alopecia areata. Some clones in this sample may be carry-over from other donors' samples. J is TRBJ1-1 and V is TRBV20-1; 7 bases match TRBD1. The source material was whole blood, sampled in connection with sensitization to the hapten diphenylcyclopropenone (DPC). In nucleotides, the CDR3 is TGCAGTGCTAGTTTGGCAGGGGGCACTGAAGCTTTCTTT. Translation gives CSASLAGGTEAFF.